This is a list of T cell receptor beta chains from one sample in a study of graft-versus-host responses after intestinal transplantation. Clones were sequenced by immunoSEQ multiplex PCR, and TCRdb holds only the in-frame ones, with some missing. Seen here are 90,000 to 130,000 clones, 85% to 95% observed once, and the top ten hold approximately 0.25%. Which antigens these TCRs recognize remains unknown. Sequences were derived from unstimulated CD4+ T cells sorted from spleen or lymph node cells, sampled before transplant. These receptor sequences come from a human donor who was the organ donor for an intestinal transplant. CDR3s include the opening cysteine and the closing phenylalanine or tryptophan. A D gene is named only where the DNA matches it firmly. Rows give clone size only sometimes, using once, few, many, or a class for an expanded clone.

j_gene: TRBJ2-7; d_gene: NA; abundance: NA; v_gene: TRBV7-8; CDR3nt: TGTGCCAGCAGCTTAACGTCGACCCCGAGCTACGAGCAGTACTTC; CDR3aa: CASSLTSTPSYEQYF
j_gene: TRBJ1-1; d_gene: NA; abundance: NA; v_gene: TRBV7-9; CDR3nt: TGTGCCAGCAGCCCAGGTTCAGGGCACACTGAAGCTTTCTTT; CDR3aa: CASSPGSGHTEAFF
j_gene: TRBJ1-1; d_gene: NA; abundance: NA; v_gene: TRBV6-1; CDR3nt: TGTGCCAGCAGGGACCGGACGGGGATGGAGGCTTTCTTT; CDR3aa: CASRDRTGMEAFF
j_gene: TRBJ2-5; d_gene: TRBD2; abundance: NA; v_gene: TRBV6-1; CDR3nt: TGTGCCAGCAGTGAGGGACTAGCGGGAGGTGACTTC; CDR3aa: CASSEGLAGGDF
j_gene: TRBJ2-1; d_gene: TRBD2; abundance: NA; v_gene: TRBV18; CDR3nt: TGTGCCAGCTCACCACCGACGGGAGGATTCTCCAATGAGCAGTTCTTC; CDR3aa: CASSPPTGGFSNEQFF
j_gene: TRBJ2-7; d_gene: NA; abundance: NA; v_gene: TRBV9; CDR3nt: TGTGCCAGCAGCGTAGATCCGGGGCCCCTGTCGTACGAGCAGTACTTC; CDR3aa: CASSVDPGPLSYEQYF
j_gene: TRBJ2-2; d_gene: TRBD1; abundance: NA; v_gene: TRBV18; CDR3nt: TGTGCCAGCTCACCTCAGACAGGGATCGGGGAGCTGTTTTTT; CDR3aa: CASSPQTGIGELFF
j_gene: TRBJ1-1; d_gene: NA; abundance: NA; v_gene: TRBV6-6; CDR3nt: TGTGCCAGCAGTGATAGAGGGTTCGGGACTGAAGCTTTCTTT; CDR3aa: CASSDRGFGTEAFF
j_gene: TRBJ2-3; d_gene: TRBD1; abundance: once; v_gene: TRBV5-6; CDR3nt: TGTGCCAGCAGCTGGGGACAGGGGCCAGATACGCAGTATTTT; CDR3aa: CASSWGQGPDTQYF
j_gene: TRBJ1-1; d_gene: TRBD1; abundance: NA; v_gene: TRBV6-5; CDR3nt: TGTGCCAGCAGTTCTTTCGGGACAGGGAACACTGAAGCTTTCTTT; CDR3aa: CASSSFGTGNTEAFF
j_gene: TRBJ2-7; d_gene: TRBD1; abundance: few; v_gene: TRBV28; CDR3nt: TGTGCCAGCAGTCCCACGGACAGGGCCTACGAGCAGTACTTC; CDR3aa: CASSPTDRAYEQYF
j_gene: TRBJ2-4; d_gene: NA; abundance: NA; v_gene: TRBV28; CDR3nt: TGTGCCAGCAAGGGACGGGGGGCGAACATTCAGTACTTC; CDR3aa: CASKGRGANIQYF
j_gene: TRBJ1-4; d_gene: NA; abundance: NA; v_gene: TRBV25-1; CDR3nt: TGTGCCAGCAGTGAATTCCGCGGAGGATATGAAAAACTGTTTTTT; CDR3aa: CASSEFRGGYEKLFF
j_gene: TRBJ2-7; d_gene: TRBD2; abundance: NA; v_gene: TRBV6-5; CDR3nt: TGTGCCAGCACCCGAATAGCGGGAGTTAGCTACGAGCAGTACTTC; CDR3aa: CASTRIAGVSYEQYF
j_gene: TRBJ2-7; d_gene: TRBD2; abundance: NA; v_gene: TRBV11-2; CDR3nt: TGTGCCAGCAGCTCTAGGACTAGCGGTCACGAGCAGTACTTC; CDR3aa: CASSSRTSGHEQYF
j_gene: TRBJ2-3; d_gene: TRBD1; abundance: NA; v_gene: TRBV27; CDR3nt: TGTGCCAGCAGTTTATTGACAGGGGACCTCCAGAGCACAGATACGCAGTATTTT; CDR3aa: CASSLLTGDLQSTDTQYF
j_gene: TRBJ2-6; d_gene: NA; abundance: NA; v_gene: TRBV10-3; CDR3nt: TGTGCCATCAGTGAGTCTTCCTCTGGGGCCAACGTCCTGACTTTC; CDR3aa: CAISESSSGANVLTF
j_gene: TRBJ2-5; d_gene: NA; abundance: few; v_gene: TRBV10-1; CDR3nt: TGCGCCAGCCCCCCTCAGGTTCGGGTCCAAGAGACCCAGTACTTC; CDR3aa: CASPPQVRVQETQYF
j_gene: TRBJ2-7; d_gene: TRBD1; abundance: NA; v_gene: TRBV28; CDR3nt: TGTGCCAGCAGTTTGTGGCAGGGGGCGCGGGAGCAGTACTTC; CDR3aa: CASSLWQGAREQYF
j_gene: TRBJ2-5; d_gene: TRBD1; abundance: once; v_gene: TRBV25-1; CDR3nt: TGTGCCAGCACCGACAGGGGGCTAGAGACCCAGTACTTC; CDR3aa: CASTDRGLETQYF
j_gene: TRBJ2-1; d_gene: NA; abundance: NA; v_gene: TRBV11-2; CDR3nt: TGTGCCAGCAGCTTAGATATCCCCTCGGGCAGCTCCTACAATGAGCAGTTCTTC; CDR3aa: CASSLDIPSGSSYNEQFF
j_gene: TRBJ2-6; d_gene: NA; abundance: NA; v_gene: TRBV4-1; CDR3nt: TGCGCCAGCAGCCAAAGACTAGTCACTGGGGCCAACGTCCTGACTTTC; CDR3aa: CASSQRLVTGANVLTF
j_gene: TRBJ2-7; d_gene: TRBD1; abundance: NA; v_gene: TRBV6-5; CDR3nt: TGTGCCAGCAGTTACCCGGGACAGGGCGGCTCCTACGAGCAGTACTTC; CDR3aa: CASSYPGQGGSYEQYF
j_gene: TRBJ2-1; d_gene: NA; abundance: NA; v_gene: TRBV19; CDR3nt: TGTGCCAGTTCGAACATAATTGATAGTGAGCAGTTCTTC; CDR3aa: CASSNIIDSEQFF
j_gene: TRBJ2-5; d_gene: NA; abundance: NA; v_gene: TRBV19; CDR3nt: TGTGCCAGTAGTATCCCCTCGGCCCCCTCAGAGACCCAGTACTTC; CDR3aa: CASSIPSAPSETQYF
j_gene: TRBJ2-3; d_gene: TRBD1; abundance: NA; v_gene: TRBV11-2; CDR3nt: TGTGCCAGCAGCGAACGACAGGGAAGCACAGATACGCAGTATTTT; CDR3aa: CASSERQGSTDTQYF
j_gene: TRBJ2-7; d_gene: NA; abundance: NA; v_gene: TRBV7-2; CDR3nt: TGTGCCAGCAGCTTCCACAGGTCCCCCTACGAGCAGTACTTC; CDR3aa: CASSFHRSPYEQYF
j_gene: TRBJ2-7; d_gene: TRBD2; abundance: NA; v_gene: TRBV7-6; CDR3nt: TGTGCCAGCAGCCCCACCTCTAGCGGATCCTACGAGCAGTACTTC; CDR3aa: CASSPTSSGSYEQYF
j_gene: TRBJ2-1; d_gene: NA; abundance: once; v_gene: TRBV19; CDR3nt: TGTGCCAGTAGTATAGCCCCAGGCCCCTACAATGAGCAGTTCTTC; CDR3aa: CASSIAPGPYNEQFF
j_gene: TRBJ1-4; d_gene: NA; abundance: NA; v_gene: TRBV7-9; CDR3nt: TGTGCCAGCAGCTTAGTGGGGCTAGACGAAAAACTGTTTTTT; CDR3aa: CASSLVGLDEKLFF
j_gene: TRBJ2-7; d_gene: TRBD2; abundance: NA; v_gene: TRBV5-7; CDR3nt: TGTGCCAGCAGCGTGCAAGGGACTAGTTCCGAGCAGTACTTC; CDR3aa: CASSVQGTSSEQYF
j_gene: TRBJ2-3; d_gene: NA; abundance: NA; v_gene: TRBV19; CDR3nt: TGTGCCAGTAGTGGGCGCACAGATACGCAGTATTTT; CDR3aa: CASSGRTDTQYF
j_gene: TRBJ1-1; d_gene: NA; abundance: NA; v_gene: TRBV9; CDR3nt: TGTGCCAGCACCTTACTGACAGCGAACACTGAAGCTTTCTTT; CDR3aa: CASTLLTANTEAFF
j_gene: TRBJ1-2; d_gene: TRBD1; abundance: NA; v_gene: TRBV6-1; CDR3nt: TGTGCCAGCAGCCAAGGACAGGGGGGTCCGGGTGGCTACACCTTC; CDR3aa: CASSQGQGGPGGYTF
j_gene: TRBJ2-5; d_gene: TRBD2; abundance: NA; v_gene: TRBV7-8; CDR3nt: TGTGCCAGCAGCTTAGTGGGACTAGCGGTTGTTTGGGCAAGAGAGACCCAGTACTTC; CDR3aa: CASSLVGLAVVWARETQYF
j_gene: TRBJ1-5; d_gene: TRBD1; abundance: NA; v_gene: TRBV6-1; CDR3nt: TGTGCCACCGGACGGACAGGGAATCAGCCCCAGCATTTT; CDR3aa: CATGRTGNQPQHF
j_gene: TRBJ2-7; d_gene: NA; abundance: once; v_gene: TRBV7-9; CDR3nt: TGTGCCAGCAGCCGGGGATCGAACAGGGTGTCCTACGAGCAGTACTTC; CDR3aa: CASSRGSNRVSYEQYF
j_gene: TRBJ2-3; d_gene: NA; abundance: NA; v_gene: TRBV11-2; CDR3nt: TGTGCCAGCAGCCAAATCGTGGGGGCCCCCAATACGCAGTATTTT; CDR3aa: CASSQIVGAPNTQYF
j_gene: TRBJ2-5; d_gene: NA; abundance: NA; v_gene: TRBV6-6; CDR3nt: TGTGCCAGCGGCCAAGAGACCCAGTACTTC; CDR3aa: CASGQETQYF
j_gene: TRBJ1-5; d_gene: TRBD1; abundance: once; v_gene: TRBV6-5; CDR3nt: TGTGCCAGCAGTTACGGGACAGGAGATCAGCCCCAGCATTTT; CDR3aa: CASSYGTGDQPQHF
j_gene: TRBJ2-3; d_gene: NA; abundance: NA; v_gene: TRBV7-2; CDR3nt: TGTGCCAGCAGCTCTTCGGATACGCAGTATTTT; CDR3aa: CASSSSDTQYF
j_gene: TRBJ2-1; d_gene: NA; abundance: NA; v_gene: TRBV5-1; CDR3nt: TGCGCCAGCAGCTTGGAGGGGGGTCTAAGGGTCGATGAGCAGTTCTTC; CDR3aa: CASSLEGGLRVDEQFF
j_gene: TRBJ1-2; d_gene: NA; abundance: NA; v_gene: TRBV30; CDR3nt: TGTGCCTGGAGTGTAGGGACAAACTATGGCTACACCTTC; CDR3aa: CAWSVGTNYGYTF
j_gene: TRBJ2-1; d_gene: NA; abundance: NA; v_gene: TRBV5-1; CDR3nt: TGCGCCAGCAGCTTGACAGCCCAAAGCTCCTACAATGAGCAGTTCTTC; CDR3aa: CASSLTAQSSYNEQFF
j_gene: TRBJ2-7; d_gene: TRBD2; abundance: NA; v_gene: TRBV7-2; CDR3nt: TGTGCCAGCAGCCCTTATCCCGGGACTAGCGGGGATTACGAGCAGTACTTC; CDR3aa: CASSPYPGTSGDYEQYF
j_gene: TRBJ2-5; d_gene: TRBD2; abundance: NA; v_gene: TRBV25-1; CDR3nt: TGTGCCAGCAGTGGGGGACTAGCGGGAGGAGAGACCCAGTACTTC; CDR3aa: CASSGGLAGGETQYF